The text below deals with one TCR beta chain. Its antigen is unidentified. CDR1 is SGHVS, CDR2 FQNEAQ, per germline. V shed 4 bases and J shed 1 base, with 10 bases lying between them. The CDR3 spans 14 residues. Clinicians diagnosed patients from clinical symptoms, serum thyroxine and TRAb, thyroid ultrasound and orbital computed tomography. Fresh peripheral blood, about 9.6 ml, yielded the PBMCs. These data originate in a study of T cells in Graves' hyperthyroidism and ophthalmopathy. Background on the study: Pretreatment peripheral blood was obtained at initial diagnosis.

Findings and limits, study-wide: Blood shared most expanded thyroid clonotypes above 0.001.

It was RNA transcripts that yielded the amplified TCR beta CDR3 regions. With the HTBI primer set, the TCR CDR3 went through a first round of RT-PCR. TCRdb ran MiXCR on the multiplex PCR reads and lists one entry per CDR3 protein. The sample consists of 300,000 to 500,000 distinct CDR3 sequences, about 14% of them appearing once. Sequences were obtained from blood. This receptor was identified in a man over 45 with Graves' ophthalmopathy. V and J are TRBV7-8 and TRBJ1-1, with D uncertain. The CDR3 DNA sequence: TGTGCCAGCAGCTACGGCGCTGGGAACACTGAAGCTTTCTTT. Amino acid sequence: CASSYGAGNTEAFF.